These 22 T cell receptor beta chains were all obtained from the same sample, sequenced in a study of T cell repertoires in cytomegalovirus infection (dated by TCRdb to the late 2010s). These receptors' targets are unknown. The sample's treatment or condition label is to be understood as: in vitro stimulation with specific CMV peptide epitopes to enrich CMV-specific T cells. The sequencing machine was an Illumina HiSeq 1500. TCRdb took the public reads, trimmed them with fastp at Q25, ran MiXCR for clone calling and kept in-frame beta chains. Entries are consolidated by CDR3 protein sequence, retaining the most common genes and DNA. The sample table holds around 540,000 distinct CDR3 sequences, of which more than 30% were seen once. The ten largest make up around a sixth of the sample. Specimen: cultured PBMCs, collected from culture after CMV antigen stimulation. The receptors come from a human donor in good health (CMV status not recorded). Some clones in this sample may be carry-over from other donors' samples.

Only a few counts were recorded for this clonotype. The chain couples TRBV7-9 to TRBJ2-1, with 14 bases that match TRBD2. Looked up from germline, CDR1 is SEHNR and CDR2 is FQNEAQ (reference sequence). The CDR3 sequence is 15 residues long. V shed 3 bases, J shed 12 bases, and the junction held 7 bases outside the gene matches. The CDR3: CASSFSGLAGGGQFF. CDR3 in DNA: TGTGCCAGCAGCTTTAGTGGACTAGCGGGAGGCGGGCAGTTCTTC.

The rearrangement links TRBV12-3 or TRBV12-4 to TRBJ2-7; TRBD2 agrees at 12 bases. The CDR3 has 17 amino acids. The V gene end was trimmed by 9 bases and the J gene end by 6 bases; junction bases not matched to a gene: 18. The CDR3 DNA reads as TGTGCCAGTTGCAAGGGGGAAGGACTAGCGGGACCCTGCGAGCAGTACTTC. Translating gives CASCKGEGLAGPCEQYF.

This clonotype appeared a few times. The V gene is TRBV6-2 or TRBV6-3, the J gene TRBJ2-3, with D uncertain. This CDR3 is built from 13 residues. CDR1 and CDR2 (germline): MNHEY, SVGEGT. V was trimmed by 7 bases and J by 2 bases, leaving 10 bases between them. DNA for the CDR3: TGTGCCAGCAACGCCTTTTTCACAGATACGCAGTATTTT. This codes for CASNAFFTDTQYF.

This clonotype was counted between two and nine times. The chain has TRBV6-2 or TRBV6-3 and TRBJ2-1; D may be TRBD2 (6 bases). Trimming took off 5 bases at V and 3 bases at J, with 11 bases between the two ends. The CDR3 runs 14 residues. The germline gives CDR1 MNHEY, CDR2 SVGEGT. In DNA, the CDR3 is TGTGCCAGCAGTCGTAGCGGTCTCTACAATGAGCAGTTCTTC. Translating it yields CASSRSGLYNEQFF.

This chain links TRBV28 with TRBJ1-3; D may be TRBD1 (5 bases). The CDR3 has 17 residues. V lost 0 bases to trimming and J lost 0 bases, with 12 bases between them. The germline CDR1 and CDR2 sequences are MDHEN and SYDVKM. DNA of the CDR3: TGTGCCAGCAGTTTATGGGTGGCGGGGGGCTCTGGAAACACCATATATTTT. It yields the protein CASSLWVAGGSGNTIYF.

This clonotype was detected only a few times. The gene calls are TRBV2 and TRBJ1-5, with D unclear. Trimming pared 5 bases from V and 9 bases from J, leaving 8 bases between. CDR3 length: 11 residues. Germline V gene lookup returns CDR1 SNHLY and CDR2 FYNNEI. The CDR3 here is CASSPLGPQHF. The CDR3 DNA follows: TGTGCCAGCAGTCCTCTGGGGCCCCAGCATTTT.

This clonotype was found once. The chain combines TRBV20-1 with TRBJ2-7; D gene unclear. CDR1 and CDR2 (germline): DFQATT, SNEGSKA (reference sequence). This CDR3 has 13 amino acids. The ends were cut back, 2 bases at V and 6 bases at J, with 14 bases in the middle. The chain's CDR3 is CSARMLRRLEQYF. The CDR3 DNA sequence: TGCAGTGCTAGAATGCTTCGGCGTCTCGAGCAGTACTTC.

CDR3 nucleotides: TGTGCCAGCAGTTTTCGTCTCTATGGCTACACCTTC. This gives the protein CASSFRLYGYTF. J is TRBJ1-2 and V is TRBV12-3 or TRBV12-4; D remains unclear. This CDR3 is 12 amino acids long. V lost 3 bases, J lost 4 bases, and 6 bases lay in between.

CDR3 sequence: CASSSQTENYGYTF. The CDR3 DNA reads TGTGCCAGCAGCTCCCAGACAGAAAACTATGGCTACACCTTC. The chain is built from TRBV7-3 and TRBJ1-2; perhaps TRBD1 as D (5 bases). The CDR3 length is 14 residues. Germline CDR1 SGHTA, CDR2 FQGTGA. The V gene lost 4 bases and the J gene lost 2 bases, with 11 bases spanning the gap. Drawing the rest from reference TRBV7-3 and TRBJ1-2, the complete variable domain is GAGVSQTPSNKVTEKGKYVELRCDPISGHTALYWYRQSLGQGPEFLIYFQGTGAADDSGLPNDRFFAVRPEGSVSTLKIQRTERGDSAVYLCASSSQTENYGYTFGSGTRLTVV.

The V gene is TRBV6-6, the J gene TRBJ2-5; 7 bases agree with TRBD1. Germline values: CDR1 MNHNY, CDR2 SVGAGI (reference sequence). The CDR3 totals 14 residues. After removal of 6 bases from V and 5 bases from J, the junction contained 9 bases not matched to a gene. The CDR3 sequence is CASSQSGGRETQYF. CDR3 nucleotide sequence: TGTGCCAGCAGCCAGTCAGGGGGTCGGGAGACCCAGTACTTC.

This clonotype came up a few times. V and J are TRBV11-2 and TRBJ1-1, with D hard to call. The CDR3 covers 14 residues. Germline V gives CDR1 SGHAT, CDR2 FQNNGV. The ends were cut back, 7 bases at V and 0 bases at J, with 12 bases in the middle. Here the CDR3 DNA reads TGTGCCAGCATATTGGACCGCATGAACACTGAAGCTTTCTTT. This encodes CASILDRMNTEAFF.

This clonotype was detected only a few times. The chain is built from TRBV7-8 and TRBJ1-3, with a tentative D call TRBD1 (6 bases). V shed 8 bases and J shed 8 bases, with 22 bases lying between them. This CDR3 is 15 amino acids long. The germline V gene encodes CDR1 SGHVS and CDR2 FQNEAQ. Here the CDR3 reads CASEPGGYRDYTIYF. CDR3 DNA: TGTGCCAGCGAGCCCGGTGGTTACAGGGATTACACCATATATTTT.

The V and J genes are TRBV3-1 and TRBJ1-4, with D maybe TRBD1 (5 bases). Germline CDR1 reads LGHDT; CDR2 reads YNNKEL (reference sequence). Trimming removed 1 base at V and 12 bases at J, with 9 bases between. The CDR3 is 12 residues long. The CDR3 loop is CASSQGGDQLFF. The CDR3 bases are TGTGCCAGCAGCCAAGGTGGGGACCAACTGTTTTTT. Filled out from reference TRBV3-1 and TRBJ1-4, the complete variable domain reads DTAVSQTPKYLVTQMGNDKSIKCEQNLGHDTMYWYKQDSKKFLKIMFSYNNKELIINETVPNRFSPKSPDKAHLNLHINSLELGDSAVYFCASSQGGDQLFFGSGTQLSVL.

This clonotype was observed a few times. The gene calls are TRBV12-3 or TRBV12-4 and TRBJ2-1; D perhaps matches TRBD2 (6 bases). The CDR3 has 14 residues. The V and J ends lost 7 bases and 2 bases respectively, with 12 bases between them. The CDR3 region is CASTHPGAYNEQFF. For the CDR3, the DNA is TGTGCCAGCACCCATCCGGGAGCCTACAATGAGCAGTTCTTC.

In this sample, this clonotype turned up a few times. V usage is TRBV6-2 or TRBV6-3 and J usage is TRBJ2-1; TRBD1 agrees at 7 bases. In germline, CDR1 is MNHEY, CDR2 SVGEGT. The junction had 9 bases not matched to a gene; V was cut back by 1 base and J by 3 bases. The CDR3 extends over 17 amino acids. CDR3 nucleotide sequence: TGTGCCAGCAGTTACTTAGCGACAGGGTCGGTCTACAATGAGCAGTTCTTC. This gives the protein CASSYLATGSVYNEQFF.

The rearrangement joins TRBV19 to TRBJ2-4, with 7 nucleotides matching TRBD1. The CDR3 is made up of 19 amino acids. The J segment lost 0 bases and the V segment lost 5 bases, leaving 16 bases of the junction unmatched. Germline CDR1 and CDR2: LNHDA and SQIVND (reference sequence). In nucleotides, the CDR3 is TGTGCCAGTAGTTCCCCGGGACAGTTAAATTTGCTAGCCAAAAACATTCAGTACTTC. Translating it yields CASSSPGQLNLLAKNIQYF.

This clonotype was detected only a few times. V is TRBV6-1 and J is TRBJ2-7; TRBD2 matches 15 bases. CDR1 and CDR2 from the germline V gene are MNHNS and SASEGT. Losses at the gene ends were 5 bases for V and 3 bases for J; bases not matched to a gene: 8. This CDR3 is built from 17 residues. CDR3 loop: CASSSRTSGRVHYEQYV. The CDR3 DNA follows: TGTGCCAGCAGTTCGCGGACTAGCGGGAGGGTGCACTACGAGCAGTACGTC.

This sequence joins TRBV6-2 or TRBV6-3 and TRBJ2-1; TRBD2 matches 9 bases. Germline CDR1 and CDR2: MNHEY and SVGEGT. V lost 2 bases, J lost 7 bases, and 3 bases stayed unmatched. The CDR3 is made up of 14 amino acids. For the CDR3, the DNA is TGTGCCAGCAGTTACCCTAGCGGGAATAATGAGCAGTTCTTC. Its translation is CASSYPSGNNEQFF.

This clonotype was detected a few times. The chain combines TRBV4-1 with TRBJ2-7; D not certain. Germline V CDR1 and CDR2: MGHRA, YSYEKL. Trimming stripped 5 bases from V and 5 bases from J, with 13 bases between. The CDR3 is 13 residues long. The CDR3 spells CASSERYKDEQYF. The CDR3 coding sequence is TGCGCCAGCAGCGAAAGATATAAGGACGAGCAGTACTTC.

This clonotype was seen only a few times. The CDR3 sequence is CASSPARGAPSTDTQYF. The CDR3 DNA sequence: TGTGCCAGCAGTCCAGCCCGAGGAGCCCCTAGCACAGATACGCAGTATTTT. The chain uses TRBV12-3 or TRBV12-4 and TRBJ2-3; unclear D gene. This CDR3 comprises 17 residues. V was clipped by 5 bases and J by 0 bases, with 18 bases between them.

This clonotype has ten or more counts. The CDR3 sequence: CASSRDWRQETQYF. The CDR3 bases are TGTGCCAGCAGCAGGGACTGGAGACAAGAGACCCAGTACTTC. The gene calls are TRBV2 and TRBJ2-5, with D possibly TRBD2 on 6 matching bases. The CDR3 has 14 residues. Germline V gene lookup returns CDR1 SNHLY and CDR2 FYNNEI. The ends were cut back, 6 bases at V and 2 bases at J, with 13 bases in the middle.

This clonotype was detected many times. The chain joins TRBV6-2 or TRBV6-3 to TRBJ2-1, with a possible D match to TRBD2 (5 bases). Germline CDR1 MNHEY, CDR2 SVGEGT. The V gene lost 6 bases and the J gene lost 7 bases, with 19 bases spanning the gap. The CDR3 runs 15 residues. CDR3 bases: TGTGCCAGCAGCCCCCGGAGGCTAACCTCGAATGAGCAGTTCTTC. Amino acid sequence: CASSPRRLTSNEQFF.